These 13 T cell receptor beta chains originate from one sample sequenced in a study of T-cell reconstitution after alpha-beta-depleted transplantation in children. Unique molecular identifiers were used to barcode this TCRbeta library. TCRdb processed the PCR reads anew with MiXCR; each CDR3 protein has one entry. Of hundreds of thousands of distinct CDR3 sequences listed, 10% to 15% were seen once; the top ten hold about 2.2%. Sequencing used PBMCs, mostly from graft donor cells, obtained 360 days after TCRalphabeta/CD19-depleted stem cell transplant. Receptors originate from a male patient under 18 who had a stem cell transplant for acute myeloid leukemia, so the T cells may come from the graft donor.

The V gene is TRBV6-5, the J gene TRBJ2-3; no firm D call. Germline-derived CDR1 and CDR2 are MNHEY and SVGAGI. This CDR3 is built from 14 residues. V lost 2 bases to trimming and J lost 5 bases, with 11 bases between them. CDR3 region: CASSYLDLIDTQYF. The CDR3 bases are TGTGCCAGCAGTTACCTGGATTTGATAGATACGCAGTATTTT.

This clonotype occurred many times. The chain combines TRBV24-1 with TRBJ2-5; D call uncertain. Germline-derived CDR1 and CDR2 are KGHDR and SFDVKD. Trimming took 8 bases from V and 4 from J, leaving 13 bases between them. This CDR3 has 13 residues. The CDR3 is CATTEILRETQYF. The CDR3, as DNA: TGTGCCACCACCGAAATACTCCGAGAGACCCAGTACTTC.

The chain links TRBV7-6 to TRBJ2-1; no firm D call. Germline lookup yields CDR1 SGHVS and CDR2 FNYEAQ. V was trimmed by 0 bases and J by 4 bases, leaving 10 bases between them. CDR3 length: 15 residues. CDR3 DNA: TGTGCCAGCAGCTTAGCATCCCTTACTTACAATGAGCAGTTCTTC. Protein product: CASSLASLTYNEQFF.

This clonotype was counted between two and nine times. The rearrangement links TRBV7-9 to TRBJ2-1, with 14 nucleotides matching TRBD2. The CDR3 runs 16 residues. Germline CDR1 and CDR2: SEHNR and FQNEAQ (reference sequence). Trimming at V came to 5 bases and at J to 8 bases, leaving 8 bases not matched to a gene. CDR3 protein: CASSGRLAGGPDEQFF. Written as DNA, the CDR3 is TGTGCCAGCAGCGGCCGACTAGCGGGAGGGCCAGATGAGCAGTTCTTC.

This clonotype was observed a handful of times. The chain employs TRBV29-1 and TRBJ2-2; 7 positions match TRBD2. CDR3 length: 13 amino acids. V lost 7 bases and J lost 4; bases outside the gene matches: 6. Germline lookup yields CDR1 SQVTM and CDR2 ANQGSEA. This CDR3 reads CSAGLGSTGELFF. The CDR3 DNA reads as TGCAGCGCCGGACTAGGGTCCACCGGGGAGCTGTTTTTT.

This clonotype showed up many times. The chain uses TRBV2 and TRBJ2-6; D might be TRBD1 (5 bases). The V end lost 7 bases, the J end lost 4 bases, and 20 bases lay between the germline ends. CDR1 is SNHLY and CDR2 is FYNNEI in the germline V gene. This CDR3 is 17 amino acids long. The CDR3 DNA is TGTGCCAGCACCGCGAACAGGACCCCTAGGGGGGCCAACGTCCTGACTTTC. This gives the protein CASTANRTPRGANVLTF.

This clonotype has at least ten counts. The chain uses TRBV29-1 and TRBJ2-5; D might be TRBD1 (5 bases). The ends were cut back, 6 bases at V and 5 bases at J, with 19 bases in the middle. Per germline, CDR1 SQVTM and CDR2 ANQGSEA. This CDR3 spans 14 amino acids. CDR3 protein: CSVDPLGVMETQYF. CDR3 nucleotide sequence: TGCAGCGTCGACCCGTTAGGGGTTATGGAGACCCAGTACTTC.

This clonotype was detected only a few times. The rearrangement links TRBV12-3 or TRBV12-4 to TRBJ1-5; D is unresolved. This CDR3 has 12 residues. The V end lost 7 bases, the J end lost 6 bases, and 10 bases lay between the germline ends. The CDR3 loop is CASKVGPQPQHF. The CDR3 DNA follows: TGTGCCAGCAAAGTAGGTCCTCAGCCCCAGCATTTT.

The J gene is TRBJ2-7, the V gene TRBV20-1, with TRBD2 identical over 10 bases. Germline CDR1 reads DFQATT; CDR2 reads SNEGSKA (reference sequence). The ends lost 1 base at V and 0 bases at J; junction bases unmatched: 6. The CDR3 loop spans 16 amino acids. This chain's CDR3 is CSARGLAGVNSYEQYF. CDR3 DNA sequence: TGCAGTGCTAGAGGCCTAGCGGGAGTGAACTCCTACGAGCAGTACTTC.

The CDR3 is CASSLVKGDEQYF. The CDR3 nucleotides are TGTGCCAGCAGCTTAGTGAAGGGCGACGAGCAGTACTTC. This sequence joins TRBV7-9 and TRBJ2-7; D remains ambiguous. Germline V lookup: CDR1 SEHNR, CDR2 FQNEAQ (reference sequence). V lost 1 base, J lost 5 bases, and 9 bases lay in between. The CDR3 contains 13 residues.

This clonotype was detected a few times. The rearrangement joins TRBV12-3 or TRBV12-4 to TRBJ1-4; TRBD1 matches 9 bases. The CDR3 length is 15 residues. Germline trimming cut 5 bases from V and 9 bases from J; bases unmatched to any gene: 10. CDR3 coding DNA: TGTGCCAGCAGTCCCTTCGACAGGGGGGTCAAAAAACTGTTTTTT. Translation gives CASSPFDRGVKKLFF.

This clonotype was seen at least ten times. The J gene is TRBJ2-7, the V gene TRBV5-1, with TRBD1 as a possible D gene (5 bases). CDR1 and CDR2 from the germline V gene are SGHRS and YFSETQ. The CDR3 totals 16 residues. With 3 bases removed from V and 3 bases from J, the gap between germline ends came to 19 bases. CDR3 in DNA: TGCGCCAGCAGCTCAGGGCCTTGGTCCGGCAACTACGAGCAGTACTTC. This gives the protein CASSSGPWSGNYEQYF.

This clonotype was observed a handful of times. This sequence joins TRBV29-1 and TRBJ2-1, with unresolved D. Germline loops: CDR1 SQVTM, CDR2 ANQGSEA. V was cut by 7 bases and J by 4 bases, with 11 bases left in between. The CDR3 consists of 12 residues. CDR3 in amino acids: CSAVDEYNEQFF. The CDR3 DNA is TGCAGCGCCGTAGACGAGTACAATGAGCAGTTCTTC.